The T cell receptor (beta chain) under discussion was sequenced for a study of blood T cell repertoires in COVID-19 (dated by TCRdb to about 2020). About the investigation overall: Samples covering the acute and convalescent phases of COVID-19 were provided by collaborators in the United States, Italy and Spain. The material from the prospective study consisted of cDNA or gDNA derived from T cells, B-cell-depleted T cells, or PBMCs. Deeply sampled blood TCRbeta repertoires from subjects exposed to, actively infected with, or recovered from COVID-19 were included in the dataset. The repertoires were made available in a free public database intended to serve as a resource for research on the immune response to SARS-CoV-2. Samples were obtained from the ongoing ImmuneRACE study (first 160 participants) and from 1,200 or so subjects provided by 6 global collaborators. The sample metadata nearly always contained a de-identified subject ID, COVID-19 status, age in years and sex. HLA class I and class II types, where available, came from metadata supplied by the sample provider rather than from assay-based typing.

Each collaborating institution followed its own protocols to collect whole blood in K2EDTA tubes. For TCRbeta analysis, collaborator samples were shipped as frozen whole blood, as isolated PBMCs, or as DNA extracted from either sample type. With respect to this clone: No antigen is known for it. No base quality information exists; no much larger clone differs at one position.

The immunoSEQ Assay, a bias-controlled multiplex PCR, was used to amplify TCRbeta CDR3 regions from genomic DNA. On the study's bioinformatics: Nucleated cell counts per sample were estimated from amplification of reference gene primers within the assay. To quantify the absolute abundance of each unique TCRbeta CDR3 rearrangement, sequence reads were collapsed and filtered. Productive Simpson clonality was computed per sample as the square root of Simpson's diversity index over productive rearrangements. Entries here come from immuneACCESS through TCRdb and include only in-frame sequences with V and J called. Some clones fail to appear in such tables; in the studies checked, an unresolved V gene covers under half of the shortfall, and the cause of the remainder is unknown. From that table come the V and J calls and clone size; the DNA was used to work out D and trimming. This sample lists 180,000 or so clones; roughly 85% were detected once. The ten largest clonotypes hold around 7.5% of the sample.

Paper-wide results and their limitations: The amount of clinical and demographic metadata varied by source and participant and was provided uncurated.

The sequenced sample was peripheral blood. This sequence originates from an older woman with acute or convalescent COVID-19.

The DNA sequence follows: TGTGCCAGTACCATGGGACAGATTGGGAGCACAGATACGCAGTATTTT. Translated, it gives CASTMGQIGSTDTQYF. The sequence joins TRBV19 to TRBJ2-3, with 7 bases aligning to TRBD1. The cysteine opens and the phenylalanine closes a CDR3 of 16 amino acids. Only CDR3 DNA remains: 48 bases, in frame from the first base. Trimmed from V: 7 bases; trimmed from J: 0 bases; junction bases lacking a gene match: 10. As encoded in the germline V gene (reference sequence), CDR1 is LNHDA while CDR2 is SQIVND.